These 10 T cell receptor beta chains came from one sample sequenced in a study of vaccination and CD4 T cells after COVID-19. The treatment: 10-day PBMC culture with coronavirus spike peptide pools or control peptides (ViraFEST assay). An Oncomine TCR Beta short-read assay was used to sequence the DNA from cultured CD4+ T cells. In TCRdb, the PCR reads were re-called with MiXCR into one record per CDR3 protein. The table includes around 8,100 distinct CDR3 sequences, roughly three fifths detected once. Their antigens are not known. The sequencing sample was made of CD4+ T cells from blood, cultured in vitro. The receptors stem from a human donor who had recovered from COVID-19.

The chain employs TRBV30 and TRBJ2-1; D is ambiguous. The CDR3 length is 13 residues. V lost 5 bases, J lost 8 bases, and 16 bases lay in between. Germline V lookup: CDR1 GTSNPN, CDR2 SVGIG (reference sequence). The CDR3 coding sequence is TGTGCCTGGGAGTATGGGGTTGGAGATGAGCAGTTCTTC. The encoded protein is CAWEYGVGDEQFF.

The chain carries TRBV5-1 and TRBJ1-6; the D is unclear. Looked up from germline, CDR1 is SGHRS and CDR2 is YFSETQ. The V gene lost 4 bases and the J gene lost 5 bases, with 13 bases spanning the gap. CDR3 length: 15 residues. The CDR3 is CASSPSGPNNSPLHF. The CDR3 DNA follows: TGCGCCAGCAGCCCCTCGGGCCCTAATAATTCACCCCTCCACTTT.

In its sample, this clonotype was seen once. The chain carries TRBV20-1 and TRBJ1-1, with 12 bases lining up with TRBD1. CDR3 length equals 15 residues. The germline gives CDR1 DFQATT, CDR2 SNEGSKA (reference sequence). Germline trimming cut 5 bases from V and 2 bases from J; bases unmatched to any gene: 6. This CDR3 is CSAPGTGGFNTEAFF. DNA for the CDR3: TGCAGTGCTCCCGGGACAGGGGGCTTTAACACTGAAGCTTTCTTT.

As regards this clonotype: A junction boundary mismatches the germline segment, possibly from a read error. V is TRBV12-3 or TRBV12-4 and J is TRBJ1-6; 9 nucleotides align to TRBD1. The CDR3 has 18 residues. CDR3 sequence (DNA): TGTGCCAGCAGTCGGACAGGGGTCAAGAGCTCCTATAATTCACCCCCCCACTTT. Translating gives CASSRTGVKSSYNSPPHF.

The rearrangement uses TRBV19 and TRBJ1-5; a weak D match, TRBD1 (5 bases). Germline V gives CDR1 LNHDA, CDR2 SQIVND (reference sequence). The V end lost 7 bases, the J end lost 0 bases, and 10 bases lay between the germline ends. The CDR3 extends over 14 amino acids. Here the CDR3 reads CASMWGYSNQPQHF. The CDR3 DNA follows: TGTGCCAGTATGTGGGGCTATAGCAATCAGCCCCAGCATTTT.

In its sample, this clonotype was seen a few times. V is TRBV7-6 and J is TRBJ1-1; 9 nucleotides agree with TRBD1. The CDR3 spans 15 residues. Trimming removed 4 bases from V and 1 base from J; junction bases left unmatched: 4. Germline lookup yields CDR1 SGHVS and CDR2 FNYEAQ. CDR3 amino acids: CASSWGQGGNTEAFF. CDR3 in DNA: TGTGCCAGCAGCTGGGGACAGGGCGGGAACACTGAAGCTTTCTTT.

V is TRBV7-9 and J is TRBJ1-3, with D perhaps TRBD1 (5 bases). The V end was cut by 5 bases, the J end by 3 bases, with 11 bases between. This CDR3 is 14 amino acids long. Germline V gives CDR1 SEHNR, CDR2 FQNEAQ (reference sequence). CDR3 coding DNA: TGTGCCAGCAGCCCGCGGGACGGTGGAAACACCATATATTTT. This gives the protein CASSPRDGGNTIYF. The whole variable domain, remainder taken from reference TRBV7-9 and TRBJ1-3, is DTGVSQNPRHKITKRGQNVTFRCDPISEHNRLYWYRQTLGQGPEFLTYFQNEAQLEKSRLLSDRFSAERPKGSFSTLEIQRTEQGDSAMYLCASSPRDGGNTIYFGEGSWLTVV.

This chain links TRBV6-9 with TRBJ1-1; D might be TRBD1 (6 bases). Trimming took 6 bases from V and 4 from J, leaving 12 bases between them. The CDR3 has 13 amino acids. The germline V gene has CDR1 MNHGY and CDR2 SVAAGI. CDR3 sequence reads: CASRRRGGTEAFF. CDR3 coding DNA: TGTGCCAGCAGGCGCAGGGGCGGCACTGAAGCTTTCTTT.

V usage is TRBV5-1 and J usage is TRBJ1-1; D possibly corresponds to TRBD1 (5 bases). V was shortened by 3 bases and J by 4 bases, with 13 bases between the two germline ends. Germline-derived CDR1 and CDR2 are SGHRS and YFSETQ. The CDR3 length is 14 residues. Written as DNA, the CDR3 is TGCGCCAGCAGCTATAACAGGAGGGGCACTGAAGCTTTCTTT. This sequence encodes CASSYNRRGTEAFF.

This chain connects TRBV10-3 to TRBJ1-6; D is possibly TRBD1 (5 bases). Germline V CDR1 and CDR2: ENHRY, SYGVKD. CDR3 length: 15 amino acids. Trimming left V 6 bases short and J 8 bases short, with 17 bases between. In DNA form, the CDR3 reads TGTGCCATCAGCCGGGACCTCCGGTCGGATTCACCCCTCCACTTT. It encodes CAISRDLRSDSPLHF.